These 30 T cell receptor beta chains were sequenced from one sample in a study of blood T cell repertoires in COVID-19. Assay used: immunoSEQ multiplex PCR; TCRdb lists only in-frame clones, some missing. The sample consists of about 190,000 clones, around nine tenths of them appearing once. The sequencing input was peripheral blood. The source is a man aged 35 to 55 with acute or convalescent COVID-19.

The rearrangement uses TRBV2 and TRBJ1-1; a weak D match, TRBD1 (5 bases). The CDR3 length is 16 residues. V dropped 5 bases and J dropped 3 bases, with 19 bases sitting between them. The V gene's germline CDR1 is SNHLY and CDR2 FYNNEI. The chain's CDR3 is CASSQVGASFDTEAFF. Written as DNA, the CDR3 is TGTGCCAGCAGTCAGGTAGGGGCCTCGTTCGACACTGAAGCTTTCTTT.

CDR3 sequence: CASSRASGGSYNEQFF. The CDR3 region has the DNA TGTGCCAGCAGCCGAGCGAGCGGGGGCTCCTACAATGAGCAGTTCTTC. The genes are TRBV3-1 (or the pseudogene TRBV3-2) and TRBJ2-1; TRBD2 matches at 8 bases. The CDR3 sequence is 16 residues long. With 4 bases clipped from V and 0 bases from J, the junction kept 5 bases outside the gene matches. The germline V gene has CDR1 LGHDT and CDR2 YNNKEL (reference sequence).

V usage is TRBV29-1 and J usage is TRBJ2-3, with TRBD1 matching 7 bases. The length of the CDR3 is 13 residues. Germline assignment: CDR1 SQVTM and CDR2 ANQGSEA. The J segment lost 2 bases and the V segment lost 3 bases, leaving 2 bases of the junction unmatched. Here the CDR3 DNA reads TGCAGCGTTGAGGGACAGAACACAGATACGCAGTATTTT. Translated, it gives CSVEGQNTDTQYF.

This clone was observed a single time. The V call is TRBV5-4, the J call TRBJ2-3, with TRBD1 identical over 7 bases. J gave up 2 bases and V 3 bases, and 3 bases lay outside the gene matches. Germline assignment: CDR1 SGHNT and CDR2 YYREEE (reference sequence). The CDR3 has 14 residues. CDR3 protein: CASSSGQNTDTQYF. CDR3 DNA: TGTGCCAGCAGCTCGGGACAGAACACAGATACGCAGTATTTT.

This clone was counted a single time. V usage is TRBV5-4 and J usage is TRBJ2-3, with 7 bases lining up with TRBD1. V lost 4 bases, J lost 1 base, and 6 bases stayed unmatched. In germline, CDR1 is SGHNT, CDR2 YYREEE (reference sequence). The CDR3 extends over 15 amino acids. The CDR3 DNA reads as TGTGCCAGCAGCCACCCGGGACAGCGCACAGATACGCAGTATTTT. Translation: CASSHPGQRTDTQYF.

The chain is built from TRBV3-1 (or the pseudogene TRBV3-2) and TRBJ2-6, with a weak D call TRBD2 (7 bases). Trimming took off 3 bases at V and 2 bases at J, with 14 bases between the two ends. CDR3 length: 17 residues. CDR1 and CDR2 (germline): LGHDT, YNNKEL (reference sequence). The CDR3 nucleotides read TGTGCCAGCAGCCACCGGGGGGCAGGGGCTGGGGCCAACGTCCTGACTTTC. Residues: CASSHRGAGAGANVLTF.

The chain carries TRBV18 and TRBJ1-6; 10 bases are a match to TRBD1. Germline V gene lookup returns CDR1 KGHSH and CDR2 LQKENI. J gave up 11 bases and V 3 bases, and 4 bases lay outside the gene matches. There are 14 residues in the CDR3. CDR3 nucleotides: TGTGCCAGCTCACCGGAGGGACAGGGGACACCCCTCCACTTT. Translation gives CASSPEGQGTPLHF.

The chain couples TRBV7-3 to TRBJ2-6; TRBD1 agrees at 10 bases. The CDR3 consists of 18 residues. After removal of 5 bases from V and 0 bases from J, the junction contained 7 bases not matched to a gene. Germline assignment: CDR1 SGHTA and CDR2 FQGTGA. The DNA for the CDR3 is TGTGCCAGCAGCCCGGGACAGGGGTTTAGCTCTGGGGCCAACGTCCTGACTTTC. This codes for CASSPGQGFSSGANVLTF. Based on the CDR3 plus reference TRBV7-3 and TRBJ2-6, the full variable domain is GAGVSQTPSNKVTEKGKYVELRCDPISGHTALYWYRQSLGQGPEFLIYFQGTGAADDSGLPNDRFFAVRPEGSVSTLKIQRTERGDSAVYLCASSPGQGFSSGANVLTFGAGSRLTVL.

The V gene is TRBV7-2, the J gene TRBJ1-1; 8 nucleotides agree with TRBD1. Germline CDR1 SGHTA, CDR2 FQGNSA. J was trimmed by 4 bases and V by 5 bases; bases with no gene match: 6. The CDR3 runs 14 residues. The CDR3 loop is CASSTRTGPTEAFF. The DNA for the CDR3 is TGTGCCAGCAGCACCCGGACAGGGCCCACTGAAGCTTTCTTT. Full variable domain (rest looked up from reference TRBV7-2 and TRBJ1-1): GAGVSQSPSNKVTEKGKDVELRCDPISGHTALYWYRQSLGQGLEFLIYFQGNSAPDKSGLPSDRFSAERTGGSVSTLTIQRTQQEDSAVYLCASSTRTGPTEAFFGQGTRLTVV.

J is TRBJ2-3 and V is TRBV29-1; 8 nucleotides align to TRBD1. V lost 6 bases and J lost 6; bases outside the gene matches: 8. Germline V gene sequence: CDR1 SQVTM, CDR2 ANQGSEA. CDR3 length equals 13 residues. CDR3 amino acids: CSVSQGGGDTQYF. The CDR3 DNA sequence: TGCAGCGTCTCACAGGGGGGCGGGGATACGCAGTATTTT.

The rearrangement joins TRBV7-3 to TRBJ2-5; 10 positions match TRBD2. CDR3 length equals 16 residues. The V and J ends lost 2 bases and 7 bases, in that order; junction bases with no gene match: 10. Germline V lookup: CDR1 SGHTA, CDR2 FQGTGA. The CDR3 region has the DNA TGTGCCAGCAGCTTAGAAAGCGGGGGGGCTCTAGGGACCCAGTACTTC. Translated: CASSLESGGALGTQYF.

CDR3 in amino acids: CAISESTSGGELFF. The DNA for the CDR3 is TGTGCCATCAGTGAGTCGACGTCGGGCGGGGAGCTGTTTTTT. V gene TRBV10-3 combines with J gene TRBJ2-2; no reliable D call. With 0 bases removed from V and 7 bases from J, the gap between germline ends came to 9 bases. The CDR3 runs 14 residues. Looked up from germline, CDR1 is ENHRY and CDR2 is SYGVKD.

CDR3 region: CASSSADSDSYEQYF. The CDR3 nucleotides are TGCGCCAGCAGCTCAGCGGACAGTGACTCCTACGAGCAGTACTTC. The chain is built from TRBV5-1 and TRBJ2-7; tentatively, D is TRBD1 (6 bases). CDR3 length equals 15 residues. V was shortened by 3 bases and J by 0 bases, with 13 bases between the two germline ends. CDR1 and CDR2 from the germline V gene are SGHRS and YFSETQ.

Here the CDR3 DNA reads TGTGCCAGTAGTATGACTAGCGGGGGGAGCTCTGGGGCCAACGTCCTGACTTTC. Protein product: CASSMTSGGSSGANVLTF. This chain uses TRBV19 with TRBJ2-6; TRBD2 matches at 13 bases. Per the germline V gene, CDR1 is LNHDA and CDR2 is SQIVND (reference sequence). Trimming at V came to 3 bases and at J to 0 bases, leaving 2 bases not matched to a gene. The CDR3 has 18 residues.

The chain combines TRBV7-2 with TRBJ2-2, with 7 bases identical to TRBD2. With V trimmed by 3 bases and J by 4 bases, 8 bases remained unmatched. The CDR3 length is 16 residues. Per germline, CDR1 SGHTA and CDR2 FQGNSA. The chain's CDR3 is CASSFPFGEGTGELFF. The CDR3 DNA is TGTGCCAGCAGCTTTCCCTTTGGGGAGGGCACCGGGGAGCTGTTTTTT.

CDR3 in DNA: TGTGCCAGCAGCAAGAGGGGGCACAATGAGCAGTTCTTC. Translating it yields CASSKRGHNEQFF. The J gene is TRBJ2-1, the V gene TRBV14, with 7 bases lining up with TRBD1. CDR3 length: 13 residues. Germline V CDR1 and CDR2: SGHDN, FVKESK. V lost 5 bases, J lost 5 bases, and 3 bases stayed unmatched.

V is TRBV28 and J is TRBJ2-2, with 10 positions matching TRBD2. CDR1 and CDR2 (germline): MDHEN, SYDVKM. The ends lost 10 bases at V and 5 bases at J; junction bases unmatched: 4. The CDR3 loop spans 13 amino acids. CDR3 nucleotides: TGTGCCATTCCGGGACTAGCGACCGGGGAGCTGTTTTTT. It yields the protein CAIPGLATGELFF.

The chain carries TRBV28 and TRBJ2-2, with 10 bases that match TRBD1. This CDR3 is 17 amino acids long. Trimming at V came to 5 bases and at J to 7 bases, leaving 13 bases not matched to a gene. Per germline, CDR1 MDHEN and CDR2 SYDVKM. The CDR3 nucleotides read TGTGCCAGCAGTGCTCGAACCCGGGACAGGGGCCGCGGGGAGCTGTTTTTT. Amino acids: CASSARTRDRGRGELFF.

V usage is TRBV11-2 and J usage is TRBJ1-5, with D possibly matching TRBD1 (5 bases). The V end was cut by 0 bases, the J end by 1 base, with 7 bases between. The CDR3 covers 15 residues. Germline V gives CDR1 SGHAT, CDR2 FQNNGV. This CDR3 is CASSLEGGSNQPQHF. CDR3 nucleotides: TGTGCCAGCAGCTTAGAGGGGGGGAGCAATCAGCCCCAGCATTTT.

This chain joins TRBV5-8 and TRBJ1-1; 7 bases fit TRBD1. V gave up 2 bases and J gave up 5 bases; unmatched junction bases: 9. The CDR3 is made up of 15 amino acids. Per germline, CDR1 SGHTS and CDR2 YDEGEE. The CDR3 nucleotides are TGTGCCAGCAGCTTCCGGGACAGTCGAAGGACTGAAGCTTTCTTT. Its protein is CASSFRDSRRTEAFF.

The chain uses TRBV18 and TRBJ1-5; 12 bases agree with TRBD1. The CDR3 is 16 amino acids. CDR1 and CDR2 (germline): KGHSH, LQKENI. V lost 5 bases to trimming and J lost 7 bases; unmatched junction nucleotides: 9. CDR3 sequence (DNA): TGTGCCAGCTCATCCGGGACAGGGGGCGCGGAGCAGCCCCAGCATTTT. This encodes CASSSGTGGAEQPQHF. The whole variable domain, remainder taken from reference TRBV18 and TRBJ1-5, is NAGVMQNPRHLVRRRGQEARLRCSPMKGHSHVYWYRQLPEEGLKFMVYLQKENIIDESGMPKERFSAEFPKEGPSILRIQQVVRGDSAAYFCASSSGTGGAEQPQHFGDGTRLSIL.

V is TRBV18 and J is TRBJ2-7; 7 nucleotides agree with TRBD1. There are 14 residues in the CDR3. Germline assignment: CDR1 KGHSH and CDR2 LQKENI. V dropped 2 bases and J dropped 8; count of bases not matched to a gene: 9. CDR3 nucleotide sequence: TGTGCCAGCTCACCAGGGGCAGGGGGTGAGAAGCAGTACTTC. It yields the protein CASSPGAGGEKQYF.

The rearrangement links TRBV27 to TRBJ1-5, with 11 bases lining up with TRBD1. In germline, CDR1 is MNHEY, CDR2 SMNVEV (reference sequence). Germline trimming cut 2 bases from V and 0 bases from J; bases unmatched to any gene: 9. The CDR3 is 19 residues long. The CDR3 nucleotides read TGTGCCAGCAGTTTAAGGGGAGGACAGGGGGCAAATAGCAATCAGCCCCAGCATTTT. It encodes CASSLRGGQGANSNQPQHF.

This clone came up a few times. This chain links TRBV10-3 with TRBJ1-6, with 10 bases that match TRBD1. The CDR3 has 16 residues. The V and J ends lost 0 bases and 8 bases, in that order; junction bases with no gene match: 4. From germline, CDR1 is ENHRY and CDR2 SYGVKD. The CDR3: CAISESSGTGDSPLHF. The CDR3 DNA reads as TGTGCCATCAGTGAGTCGAGCGGGACAGGGGATTCACCCCTCCACTTT.

This chain links TRBV18 with TRBJ1-5; 9 nucleotides line up with TRBD1. From germline, CDR1 is KGHSH and CDR2 LQKENI. The CDR3 length is 16 residues. V shed 2 bases and J 5 bases; nucleotides not matched to a gene: 7. The CDR3 nucleotides are TGTGCCAGCTCACCATCCCAAGGGACAGGGTATCAGCCCCAGCATTTT. It encodes CASSPSQGTGYQPQHF.

The CDR3 DNA reads TGCGCCAGCAGCCAAGATTGGGTGGGGGGAGAGACCCAGTACTTC. Protein sequence: CASSQDWVGGETQYF. The V gene is TRBV4-1, the J gene TRBJ2-5; TRBD2 might be the D (6 bases). Germline loops: CDR1 MGHRA, CDR2 YSYEKL. The V end was cut by 0 bases, the J end by 4 bases, with 12 bases between. The CDR3 runs to 15 residues.

The J gene is TRBJ2-7, the V gene TRBV29-1, with 7 nucleotides matching TRBD1. V gave up 6 bases and J gave up 0 bases; unmatched junction bases: 11. The CDR3 spans 15 residues. Germline lookup yields CDR1 SQVTM and CDR2 ANQGSEA. The CDR3 spells CSVDTGTDSSYEQYF. In DNA form, the CDR3 reads TGCAGCGTGGACACCGGGACAGACAGCTCCTACGAGCAGTACTTC.

The rearrangement uses TRBV28 and TRBJ2-5; TRBD2 matches 10 bases. The CDR3 loop spans 15 amino acids. The V gene end was trimmed by 7 bases and the J gene end by 2 bases; junction bases not matched to a gene: 7. CDR1 MDHEN and CDR2 SYDVKM come from the germline V gene. This chain's CDR3 is CASTSGGTLQETQYF. The CDR3 bases are TGTGCCAGCACTAGCGGGGGCACACTACAAGAGACCCAGTACTTC.

For the CDR3, the DNA is TGTGCCAGCAGCGTAAATATGGGGGACTCTCCCTACACCTTC. Its protein product is CASSVNMGDSPYTF. The V call is TRBV9, the J call TRBJ1-2, with D tentatively TRBD1 (5 bases). Germline CDR1 reads SGDLS; CDR2 reads YYNGEE. V lost 1 base, J lost 10 bases, and 17 bases lay in between. The CDR3 is made up of 14 amino acids.

This CDR3 reads CASSSGLAGDNEQFF. The CDR3 bases are TGTGCCAGCAGCTCGGGACTAGCGGGGGACAATGAGCAGTTCTTC. V gene TRBV7-2 combines with J gene TRBJ2-1; TRBD2 matches 14 bases. V trimming: 4 bases; J trimming: 5 bases; junction bases outside the gene matches: 1. CDR1 and CDR2 from the germline V gene are SGHTA and FQGNSA. This CDR3 spans 15 amino acids.